This T cell receptor (beta chain) came from a study of OX40 agonist ivuxolimab in advanced cancers. Across the whole study: Hepatocellular carcinoma, melanoma, renal cell or head and neck cancer occurred in dose-escalation patients.

TCRdb keeps only in-frame clones here, not all; method: immunoSEQ multiplex PCR. The table includes some 80,000 clones, roughly 90% detected once. Study-level findings and limits: Partial responders at 0.1-3.0 mg/kg showed near-lowest clonal expansion. At doses 0.1 to 3.0 mg/kg, CD4+ and CD8+ clones expanded. It was also the case that some nonresponders had low normalized T-cell clonal expansion.

J gave up 6 bases and V 8 bases, and 20 bases lay outside the gene matches. The germline V gene encodes CDR1 MNHEY and CDR2 SMNVEV (reference sequence). CDR3 length: 17 amino acids. Worth noting for this clone: Its specificity is unknown.

The clonotype comes from an adult with an advanced solid tumor such as melanoma, head and neck, liver or kidney cancer. The source was CD4+ or CD8+ T cells sorted from blood, collected in a trial of the OX40 agonist ivuxolimab. The chain recombines TRBV27 with TRBJ2-7; 9 nucleotides agree with TRBD1. The chain's CDR3 is CASGEQGARGGLFEQYF. Written as DNA, the CDR3 is TGTGCCAGCGGAGAACAGGGGGCGCGTGGAGGTTTGTTCGAGCAGTACTTC.